The 8 T cell receptor beta chains listed next were all sequenced from one sample in a study of T cells in localized non-small cell lung cancer (TCRdb year 2020). Library construction relied on the immunoSEQ multiplex PCR assay. TCRdb holds this immuneACCESS table with in-frame rearrangements only. Some clones are missing; in checked studies, unresolved V genes explain under half, and the rest has no known cause. The sample includes around 91,000 clones, with about 87% observed a single time. The ten biggest clones cover roughly 15% of the sample. The sample here was peripheral blood, taken before any cancer treatment. These receptors originate from a man aged 40 to 70 with stage I squamous cell lung carcinoma.

The chain carries TRBV6-5 and TRBJ1-2; tentatively, D is TRBD1 (5 bases). Germline lookup yields CDR1 MNHEY and CDR2 SVGAGI. The CDR3 length is 13 residues. Trimming removed 5 bases at V and 5 bases at J, with 12 bases between. CDR3 in DNA: TGTGCCAGCAGTCAGAACAGGCTATATGGCTACACCTTC. Translation gives CASSQNRLYGYTF.

The chain carries TRBV7-9 and TRBJ1-3, with D perhaps TRBD1 (5 bases). The CDR3 consists of 16 residues. The V gene lost 1 base and the J gene lost 0 bases, with 10 bases spanning the gap. Germline CDR1 is SEHNR and CDR2 is FQNEAQ (reference sequence). In DNA form, the CDR3 reads TGTGCCAGCAGCTTAGGCCTGGACACCTCTGGAAACACCATATATTTT. This codes for CASSLGLDTSGNTIYF.

This chain connects TRBV6-6 to TRBJ2-3; D is possibly TRBD1 (6 bases). The V end was cut by 0 bases, the J end by 4 bases, with 11 bases between. This CDR3 spans 15 amino acids. The germline gives CDR1 MNHNY, CDR2 SVGAGI (reference sequence). CDR3 bases: TGTGCCAGCAGTTACTCACAGGGTATTGCAGATACGCAGTATTTT. This translates into CASSYSQGIADTQYF.

This rearrangement joins TRBV7-3 to TRBJ2-3; unclear D gene. Germline-derived CDR1 and CDR2 are SGHTA and FQGTGA. The V end lost 1 base, the J end lost 5 bases, and 7 bases lay between the germline ends. The CDR3 runs to 13 residues. CDR3 amino acids: CASSLKTRDTQYF. For the CDR3, the DNA is TGTGCCAGCAGCTTAAAGACTCGAGATACGCAGTATTTT.

This clone has just a few counts. J is TRBJ1-1 and V is TRBV5-1; D may be TRBD1 (5 bases). Germline V CDR1 and CDR2: SGHRS, YFSETQ. V was pared by 3 bases and J by 2 bases, with 14 bases between. The CDR3 runs to 15 residues. DNA of the CDR3: TGCGCCAGCAGCTATAGTACAGGCGCTAACACTGAAGCTTTCTTT. It specifies CASSYSTGANTEAFF.

This chain links TRBV7-2 with TRBJ1-3; TRBD1 is a possible D gene (6 bases). This CDR3 spans 17 amino acids. V gave up 0 bases and J gave up 0 bases, with 12 bases separating them. Germline V gene data show CDR1 as SGHTA and CDR2 as FQGNSA. In DNA, the CDR3 is TGTGCCAGCAGCTTAGCGCAGGGGATTTCCTCTGGAAACACCATATATTTT. It specifies CASSLAQGISSGNTIYF.

The rearrangement uses TRBV19 and TRBJ1-6; D call uncertain. Germline CDR1 and CDR2: LNHDA and SQIVND (reference sequence). Trimming took 6 bases from V and 0 from J, leaving 12 bases between them. The CDR3 covers 16 residues. The CDR3 loop reads CASRWTGSSYNSPLHF. The CDR3 coding sequence is TGTGCCAGTAGGTGGACGGGAAGCTCCTATAATTCACCCCTCCACTTT. The whole variable domain, remainder taken from reference TRBV19 and TRBJ1-6, is DGGITQSPKYLFRKEGQNVTLSCEQNLNHDAMYWYRQDPGQGLRLIYYSQIVNDFQKGDIAEGYSVSREKKESFPLTVTSAQKNPTAFYLCASRWTGSSYNSPLHFGNGTRLTVT.

This clone was seen only once. V and J are TRBV29-1 and TRBJ1-3; weak D call: TRBD1 (6 bases). This CDR3 region has 13 residues. Germline assignment: CDR1 SQVTM and CDR2 ANQGSEA. CDR3 in amino acids: CSVTDSSGNTIYF. The CDR3 nucleotides are TGCAGTGTTACGGACAGCTCTGGAAACACCATATATTTT. The whole variable domain, filled in from reference TRBV29-1 and TRBJ1-3, reads SAVISQKPSRDICQRGTSLTIQCQVDSQVTMMFWYRQQPGQSLTLIATANQGSEATYESGFVIDKFPISRPNLTFSTLTVSNMSPEDSSIYLCSVTDSSGNTIYFGEGSWLTVV.